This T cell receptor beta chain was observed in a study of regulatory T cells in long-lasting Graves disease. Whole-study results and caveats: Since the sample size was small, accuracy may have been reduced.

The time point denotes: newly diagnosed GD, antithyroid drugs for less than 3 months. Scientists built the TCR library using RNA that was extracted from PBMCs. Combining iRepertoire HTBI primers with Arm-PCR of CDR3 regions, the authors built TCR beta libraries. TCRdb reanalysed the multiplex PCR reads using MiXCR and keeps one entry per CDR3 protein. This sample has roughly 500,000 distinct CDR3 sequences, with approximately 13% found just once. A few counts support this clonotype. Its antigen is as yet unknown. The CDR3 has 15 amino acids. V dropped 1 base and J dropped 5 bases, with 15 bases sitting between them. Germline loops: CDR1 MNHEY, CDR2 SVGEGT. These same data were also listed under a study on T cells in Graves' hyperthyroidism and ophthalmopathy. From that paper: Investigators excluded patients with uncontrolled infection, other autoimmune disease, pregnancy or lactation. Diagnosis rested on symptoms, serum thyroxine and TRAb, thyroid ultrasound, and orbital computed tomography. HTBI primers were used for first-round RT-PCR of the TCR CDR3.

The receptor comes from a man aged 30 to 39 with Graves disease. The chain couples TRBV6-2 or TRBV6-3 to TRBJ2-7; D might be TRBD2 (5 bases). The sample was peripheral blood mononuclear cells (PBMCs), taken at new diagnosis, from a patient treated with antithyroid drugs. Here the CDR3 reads CASSYFAGGPNEQYF. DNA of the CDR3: TGTGCCAGCAGTTACTTTGCGGGTGGCCCCAACGAGCAGTACTTC.